A single sample is the source of the 14 T cell receptor beta chains below, sequenced in a study of blood T cell repertoires in COVID-19 (dated by TCRdb to the early 2020s). The protocol used for the library was the immunoSEQ multiplex PCR assay. The immuneACCESS repertoire file appears here via TCRdb, limited to in-frame rearrangements. These files lack a portion of the clones; in checked studies, under half of the deficit traces to unresolved V genes, and the cause of the others is not known. The table for this sample lists some 290,000 clones; more than 85% of them were counted only once. 3.6% of the sample rests with the top ten. The sequenced sample was peripheral blood. The receptors come from a young man with active or convalescent COVID-19.

V and J are TRBV5-1 and TRBJ2-7; 7 positions agree with TRBD1. CDR3 size: 14 residues. The germline gives CDR1 SGHRS, CDR2 YFSETQ. Trimming took 1 base from V and 4 from J; bases not matched to a gene: 5. The CDR3 protein is CASSLTGESYEQYF. The CDR3 region has the DNA TGCGCCAGCAGCTTGACAGGGGAGTCGTACGAGCAGTACTTC.

The chain employs TRBV5-1 and TRBJ2-2; 7 bases align to TRBD1. CDR1 is SGHRS, CDR2 YFSETQ, per germline. V lost 9 bases, J lost 1 base, and 12 bases stayed unmatched. The length of the CDR3 is 16 residues. CDR3 in DNA: TGCGCCACCTCTGAGTCCGGACAGGTGAACACCGGGGAGCTGTTTTTT. Its protein product is CATSESGQVNTGELFF.

The V gene is TRBV10-2, the J gene TRBJ1-3; tentatively, D is TRBD1 (5 bases). Trimming shortened V by 3 bases and J by 0 bases, and 9 bases separated the two germline ends. The length of the CDR3 is 15 residues. Germline V lookup: CDR1 WSHSY, CDR2 SAAADI. CDR3 sequence: CASSDGANSGNTIYF. As DNA, the CDR3 is TGCGCCAGCAGTGATGGGGCCAACTCTGGAAACACCATATATTTT.

The rearrangement links TRBV4-1 to TRBJ1-1, with D possibly TRBD1 on 5 matching bases. CDR3 length: 13 residues. Germline lookup yields CDR1 MGHRA and CDR2 YSYEKL. The germline V and J ends were trimmed by 4 bases and 1 base, with 7 bases remaining between them. CDR3 nucleotide sequence: TGCGCCAGCAGCCGACAGACGAACACTGAAGCTTTCTTT. Translating it yields CASSRQTNTEAFF.

This clone came up a few times. The chain uses TRBV23-1 and TRBJ2-7; 7 bases agree with TRBD2. TRBV23-1 is designated an ORF whose function remains uncertain. The CDR3 loop spans 13 amino acids. V was clipped by 8 bases and J by 4 bases; unmatched bases: 8. DNA of the CDR3: TGCGCCAGCCTTTGCGGGGGTGATTACGAGCAGTACTTC. Amino acid sequence: CASLCGGDYEQYF.

This rearrangement joins TRBV11-3 to TRBJ2-2; perhaps TRBD2 as D (5 bases). The CDR3 totals 17 residues. Per the germline V gene, CDR1 is SGHNT and CDR2 is YENEEA. Trimming left V 1 base short and J 4 bases short, with 16 bases between. This CDR3 reads CASSLGIASLGTGELFF. The CDR3 DNA is TGTGCCAGCAGCTTAGGCATAGCTAGCCTGGGCACCGGGGAGCTGTTTTTT.

The genes are TRBV10-3 and TRBJ2-7, with 8 bases identical to TRBD2. Germline V lookup: CDR1 ENHRY, CDR2 SYGVKD. There are 14 residues in the CDR3. V shed 6 bases, J shed 1 base, and the junction held 5 bases outside the gene matches. The chain's CDR3 is CAISPGTRSYEQYF. The DNA for the CDR3 is TGTGCCATCAGCCCCGGGACTAGGTCCTACGAGCAGTACTTC.

This chain connects TRBV24-1 to TRBJ2-5; 7 nucleotides align to TRBD1. This CDR3 is built from 16 residues. Germline loops: CDR1 KGHDR, CDR2 SFDVKD. V shed 3 bases, J shed 2 bases, and the junction held 8 bases outside the gene matches. CDR3 in amino acids: CATSDAAGGIQETQYF. DNA of the CDR3: TGTGCCACCAGTGATGCCGCAGGGGGAATACAAGAGACCCAGTACTTC.

The chain combines TRBV24-1 with TRBJ2-7; D remains unclear. Germline-derived CDR1 and CDR2 are KGHDR and SFDVKD. This CDR3 is built from 12 residues. V dropped 4 bases and J dropped 6 bases, with 9 bases sitting between them. The CDR3 is CATSDPGSEQYF. The CDR3 DNA follows: TGTGCCACCAGTGACCCAGGCAGCGAGCAGTACTTC.

This chain uses TRBV7-6 with TRBJ2-3, with a tentative D call TRBD2 (6 bases). The CDR3 loop spans 18 amino acids. Per germline, CDR1 SGHVS and CDR2 FNYEAQ. V was cut by 5 bases and J by 1 base, with 22 bases left in between. The CDR3 bases are TGTGCCAGCAGCCCCGGGGAAAGAGGACTAACGGGCACAGATACGCAGTATTTT. Its protein product is CASSPGERGLTGTDTQYF.

This clone has only a few counts. The CDR3: CASTGGRTSPSSYNEQFF. In DNA, the CDR3 is TGTGCCAGTACCGGGGGGAGGACTAGCCCGAGCTCCTACAATGAGCAGTTCTTC. This chain links TRBV19 with TRBJ2-1; 8 bases line up with TRBD2. V shed 7 bases, J shed 0 bases, and the junction held 14 bases outside the gene matches. The germline V gene encodes CDR1 LNHDA and CDR2 SQIVND (reference sequence). CDR3 length: 18 amino acids. The full variable domain, completed using reference TRBV19 and TRBJ2-1, is DGGITQSPKYLFRKEGQNVTLSCEQNLNHDAMYWYRQDPGQGLRLIYYSQIVNDFQKGDIAEGYSVSREKKESFPLTVTSAQKNPTAFYLCASTGGRTSPSSYNEQFFGPGTRLTVL.

V gene TRBV7-8 combines with J gene TRBJ2-1; D is undetermined. The CDR3 sequence is 13 residues long. Trimming removed 0 bases at V and 10 bases at J, with 10 bases between. Per germline, CDR1 SGHVS and CDR2 FQNEAQ. The CDR3 DNA reads as TGTGCCAGCAGCTTAGCTGGGCTCTACGAGCAGTTCTTC. This codes for CASSLAGLYEQFF.

This clone was seen just once. This chain joins TRBV7-2 and TRBJ2-3; 8 bases fit TRBD1. Germline values: CDR1 SGHTA, CDR2 FQGNSA. The CDR3 runs to 15 residues. The V and J ends lost 3 bases and 2 bases, in that order; junction bases with no gene match: 4. The CDR3 protein is CASSFRTGITDTQYF. The CDR3 nucleotides are TGTGCCAGCAGCTTCCGGACAGGGATCACAGATACGCAGTATTTT. Combining the CDR3 with reference TRBV7-2 and TRBJ2-3 gives the whole variable domain GAGVSQSPSNKVTEKGKDVELRCDPISGHTALYWYRQSLGQGLEFLIYFQGNSAPDKSGLPSDRFSAERTGGSVSTLTIQRTQQEDSAVYLCASSFRTGITDTQYFGPGTRLTVL.

The chain is built from TRBV30 and TRBJ1-1; the D gene is possibly TRBD1 (6 bases). V lost 3 bases and J 1 base, leaving 12 bases between the germline ends. There are 14 residues in the CDR3. The germline CDR1 and CDR2 sequences are GTSNPN and SVGIG (reference sequence). Here the CDR3 reads CAWSVPGENTEAFF. The DNA of the CDR3 is TGTGCCTGGAGCGTTCCAGGGGAGAACACTGAAGCTTTCTTT.